A single sample is the source of the 4 T cell receptor beta chains below, sequenced in a study of blood T cell repertoires in COVID-19. Method: immunoSEQ multiplex PCR; TCRdb's copy keeps in-frame clones and lacks some. The repertoire holds more than 250,000 clones, roughly nine tenths seen once, with less than 6% in the top ten. The sequencing sample was made of PBMCs or T cells enriched from blood (not recorded which). These receptors were taken from a woman aged 30 to 39 who had recovered from COVID-19.

The genes are TRBV24-1 and TRBJ2-5; D is ambiguous. The V gene lost 5 bases and the J gene lost 5 bases, with 5 bases spanning the gap. Per the germline V gene, CDR1 is KGHDR and CDR2 is SFDVKD. This CDR3 region has 11 residues. The DNA for the CDR3 is TGTGCCACCAGTGCCGGGGAGACCCAGTACTTC. Encoded protein: CATSAGETQYF.

CDR3 region: CAWRGQLLPPLHF. Written as DNA, the CDR3 is TGTGCCTGGAGGGGACAGCTTCTACCGCCCCTCCACTTT. V gene TRBV30 combines with J gene TRBJ1-6, with 7 positions matching TRBD1. This CDR3 has 13 amino acids. Trimming took 3 bases from V and 13 from J; bases not matched to a gene: 9. Germline CDR1 reads GTSNPN; CDR2 reads SVGIG (reference sequence). The full variable domain, with the rest looked up from reference TRBV30 and TRBJ1-6, is SQTIHQWPATLVQPVGSPLSLECTVEGTSNPNLYWYRQAAGRGLQLLFYSVGIGQISSEVPQNLSASRPQDRQFILSSKKLLLSDSGFYLCAWRGQLLPPLHFGNGTRLTVT.

This rearrangement joins TRBV30 to TRBJ1-1; D is ambiguous. Germline-derived CDR1 and CDR2 are GTSNPN and SVGIG (reference sequence). CDR3 length: 12 residues. The V and J ends lost 5 bases and 4 bases respectively, with 11 bases between them. This chain's CDR3 is CAWVEGGTEAFF. CDR3 DNA sequence: TGTGCCTGGGTCGAGGGCGGCACTGAAGCTTTCTTT.

The chain uses TRBV6-5 and TRBJ2-1, with D perhaps TRBD1 (6 bases). Trimming cost V 6 bases and J 5 bases, with 17 bases left between them. The germline CDR1 and CDR2 sequences are MNHEY and SVGAGI. The length of the CDR3 is 15 residues. The CDR3: CASRAGAPHDNEQFF. The DNA of the CDR3 is TGTGCCAGCAGAGCAGGGGCCCCCCACGACAATGAGCAGTTCTTC.